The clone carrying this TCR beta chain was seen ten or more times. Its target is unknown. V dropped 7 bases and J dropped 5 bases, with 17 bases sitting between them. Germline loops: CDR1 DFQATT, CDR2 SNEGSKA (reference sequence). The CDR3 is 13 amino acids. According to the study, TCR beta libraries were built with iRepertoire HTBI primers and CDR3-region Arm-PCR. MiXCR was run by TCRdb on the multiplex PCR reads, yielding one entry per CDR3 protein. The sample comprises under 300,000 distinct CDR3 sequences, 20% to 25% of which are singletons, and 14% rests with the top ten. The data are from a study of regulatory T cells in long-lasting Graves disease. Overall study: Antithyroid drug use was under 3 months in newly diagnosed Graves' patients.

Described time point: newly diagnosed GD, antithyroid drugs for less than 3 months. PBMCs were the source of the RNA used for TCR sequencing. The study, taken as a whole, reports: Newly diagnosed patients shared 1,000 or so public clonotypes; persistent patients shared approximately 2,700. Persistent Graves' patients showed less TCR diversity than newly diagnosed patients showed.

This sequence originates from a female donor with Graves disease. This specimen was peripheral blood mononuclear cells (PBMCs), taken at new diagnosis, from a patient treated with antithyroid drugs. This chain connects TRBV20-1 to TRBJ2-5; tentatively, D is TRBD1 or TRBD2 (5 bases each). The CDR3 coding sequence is TGCAGTGTCCGGGGCAAGCCCGGGGAGACCCAGTACTTC. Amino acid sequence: CSVRGKPGETQYF.